This entry concerns a single T cell receptor beta chain. Its cognate antigen is unknown. In terms of origin and age, donors were healthy Caucasian individuals from Russia aged about 6 to 90. The sample originates from a study of blood T cells in healthy people across ages. Sample-barcoded 5' priming and a J-beta primer mix drove a second PCR of roughly 7 to 11 cycles. A single record per CDR3 protein comes from TCRdb applying MiXCR to the 5' RACE reads. The data hold roughly 1,800,000 distinct CDR3 sequences, with about 50% observed a single time. Study results and caveats: The CMV status of each donor remained undetermined, and this could have confounded shifts in expanded clonotypes.

This CDR3 spans 15 amino acids. CDR1 and CDR2 (germline): SGHTA, FQGNSA. With 5 bases clipped from V and 4 bases from J, the junction kept 10 bases outside the gene matches. The sample was blood. The TCR originated in a woman between 35 and 50 years old in good health. The V call is TRBV7-2, the J call TRBJ2-5; 7 nucleotides agree with TRBD2. CDR3 bases: TGTGCCAGCAGCCCAGGCAGCGGGGAAACAGAGACCCAGTACTTC. Amino acid sequence: CASSPGSGETETQYF.